This T cell receptor (beta chain) was recovered during a study of blood T cell repertoires in COVID-19. Methods used by the authors: Quantification of nucleated cells was approximated via reference gene primer amplification. The data were produced by immunoSEQ multiplex PCR, yet TCRdb's version contains in-frame clones alone and is incomplete. Clone size and the V and J calls come from that table; the DNA yielded D and trimming. The data show 130,000 to 150,000 clones, approximately 83% seen once. Per the germline V gene, CDR1 is MNHEY and CDR2 is SVGAGI. With 6 bases clipped from V and 3 bases from J, the junction kept 5 bases outside the gene matches. This CDR3 has 14 residues.

The chain combines TRBV6-5 with TRBJ2-3; 8 nucleotides agree with TRBD2. The sequence came from an older woman with COVID-19, enrolled during active disease. The sequencing sample was made of peripheral blood. The CDR3 is CASRTPGGTDTQYF. CDR3 coding DNA: TGTGCCAGCAGGACACCGGGGGGGACAGATACGCAGTATTTT.